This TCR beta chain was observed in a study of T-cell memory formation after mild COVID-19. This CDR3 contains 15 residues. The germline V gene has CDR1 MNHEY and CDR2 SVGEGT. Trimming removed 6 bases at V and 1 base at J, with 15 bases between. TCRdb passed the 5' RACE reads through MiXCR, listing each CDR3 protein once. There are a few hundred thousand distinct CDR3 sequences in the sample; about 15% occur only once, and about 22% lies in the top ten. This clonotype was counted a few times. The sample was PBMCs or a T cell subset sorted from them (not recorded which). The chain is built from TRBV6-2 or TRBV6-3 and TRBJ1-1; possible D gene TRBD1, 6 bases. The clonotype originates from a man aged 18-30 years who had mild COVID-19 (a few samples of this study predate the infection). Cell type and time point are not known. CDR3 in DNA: TGTGCCAGCAGACCTGGCGGGACATCGAACACTGAAGCTTTCTTT. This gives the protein CASRPGGTSNTEAFF.